This T cell receptor beta chain is from a study of OX40 agonist ivuxolimab in advanced cancers. Study in general: A mean age of approximately 60 years, range roughly 20 to 79, was recorded, and roughly 83% were male.

Assay: immunoSEQ multiplex PCR; the TCRdb copy retains only in-frame clones and omits some. Altogether around 75,000 clones are present, around 88% being singletons, with the ten largest covering around 2.3%. V gave up 0 bases and J gave up 0 bases, with 2 bases separating them. Germline V lookup: CDR1 MGHDK, CDR2 SYGVNS. This CDR3 has 13 amino acids. The sequence derives from an adult with an advanced solid tumor such as melanoma, head and neck, liver or kidney cancer. This chain connects TRBV25-1 to TRBJ1-2, with D unclear. Sample: CD4+ or CD8+ T cells sorted from blood, taken in a trial of the OX40 agonist ivuxolimab. This CDR3 reads CASSEYPNYGYTF. For the CDR3, the DNA is TGTGCCAGCAGTGAATACCCTAACTATGGCTACACCTTC.